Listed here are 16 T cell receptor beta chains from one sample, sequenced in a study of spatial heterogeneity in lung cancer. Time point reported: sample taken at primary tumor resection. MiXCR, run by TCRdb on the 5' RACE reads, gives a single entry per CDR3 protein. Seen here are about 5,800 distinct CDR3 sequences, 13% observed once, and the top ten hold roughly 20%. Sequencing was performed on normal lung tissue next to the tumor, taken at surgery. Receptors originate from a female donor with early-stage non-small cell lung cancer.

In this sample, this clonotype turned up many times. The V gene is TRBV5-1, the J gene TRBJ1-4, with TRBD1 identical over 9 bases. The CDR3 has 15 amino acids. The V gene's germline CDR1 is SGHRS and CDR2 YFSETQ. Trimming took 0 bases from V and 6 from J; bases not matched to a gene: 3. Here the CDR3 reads CASSLDRGRDEKLFF. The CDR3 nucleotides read TGCGCCAGCAGCTTGGACAGGGGGCGAGATGAAAAACTGTTTTTT. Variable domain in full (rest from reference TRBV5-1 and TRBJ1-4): KAGVTQTPRYLIKTRGQQVTLSCSPISGHRSVSWYQQTPGQGLQFLFEYFSETQRNKGNFPGRFSGRQFSNSRSEMNVSTLELGDSALYLCASSLDRGRDEKLFFGSGTQLSVL.

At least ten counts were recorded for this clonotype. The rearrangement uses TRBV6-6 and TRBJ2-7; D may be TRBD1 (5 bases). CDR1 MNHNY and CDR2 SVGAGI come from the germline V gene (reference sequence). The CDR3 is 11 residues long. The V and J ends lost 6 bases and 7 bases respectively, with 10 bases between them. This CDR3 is CASRQAGEQYF. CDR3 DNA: TGTGCCAGCAGACAGGCTGGGGAGCAGTACTTC.

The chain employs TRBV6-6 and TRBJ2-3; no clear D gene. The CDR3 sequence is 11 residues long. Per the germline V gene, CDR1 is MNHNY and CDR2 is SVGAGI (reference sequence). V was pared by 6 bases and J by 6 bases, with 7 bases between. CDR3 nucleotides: TGTGCCAGCAGGTTCAGTGATACGCAGTATTTT. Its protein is CASRFSDTQYF.

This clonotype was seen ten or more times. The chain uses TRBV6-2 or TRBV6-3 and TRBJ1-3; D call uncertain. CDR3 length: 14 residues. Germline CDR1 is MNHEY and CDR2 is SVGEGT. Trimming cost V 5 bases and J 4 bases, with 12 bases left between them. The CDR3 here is CASSTTRGGNTIYF. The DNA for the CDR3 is TGTGCCAGCAGTACTACGAGAGGAGGAAACACCATATATTTT.

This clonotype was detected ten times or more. The chain's CDR3 is CASRDPGQVWYV. CDR3 nucleotide sequence: TGTGCCAGCAGGGACCCGGGACAGGTGTGGTACGTC. This chain links TRBV2 with TRBJ2-7; TRBD1 matches at 8 bases. After removal of 6 bases from V and 12 bases from J, the junction contained 10 bases not matched to a gene. The CDR3 is 12 amino acids. The germline gives CDR1 SNHLY, CDR2 FYNNEI.

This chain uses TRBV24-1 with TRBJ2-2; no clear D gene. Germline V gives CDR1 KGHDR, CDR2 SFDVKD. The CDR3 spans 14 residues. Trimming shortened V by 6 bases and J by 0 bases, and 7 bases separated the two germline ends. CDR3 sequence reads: CATSSGANTGELFF. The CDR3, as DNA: TGTGCCACCAGTTCTGGGGCGAACACCGGGGAGCTGTTTTTT.

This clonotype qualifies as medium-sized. As DNA, the CDR3 is TGTGCCGCTAGCCCGGGACTTAAGAACTCACCCCTCCACTTT. Encoded protein: CAASPGLKNSPLHF. This chain uses TRBV6-5 with TRBJ1-6; weak D call: TRBD1 (5 bases). The CDR3 contains 14 residues. Looked up from germline, CDR1 is MNHEY and CDR2 is SVGAGI. The V end lost 11 bases, the J end lost 10 bases, and 21 bases lay between the germline ends.

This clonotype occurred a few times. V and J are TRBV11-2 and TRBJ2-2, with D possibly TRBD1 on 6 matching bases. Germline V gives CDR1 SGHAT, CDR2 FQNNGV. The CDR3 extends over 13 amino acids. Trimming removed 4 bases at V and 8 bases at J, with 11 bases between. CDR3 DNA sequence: TGTGCCAGCAGCTCGGACCAGGGGGGGGAGCTGTTTTTT. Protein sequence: CASSSDQGGELFF.

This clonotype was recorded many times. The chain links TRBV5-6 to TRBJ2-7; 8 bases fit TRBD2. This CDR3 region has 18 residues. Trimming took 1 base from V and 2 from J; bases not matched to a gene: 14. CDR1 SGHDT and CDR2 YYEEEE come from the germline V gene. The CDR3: CASSLLFSGTPSTYEQYF. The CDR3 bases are TGTGCCAGCAGCTTGTTGTTTAGCGGGACGCCCTCTACCTACGAGCAGTACTTC.

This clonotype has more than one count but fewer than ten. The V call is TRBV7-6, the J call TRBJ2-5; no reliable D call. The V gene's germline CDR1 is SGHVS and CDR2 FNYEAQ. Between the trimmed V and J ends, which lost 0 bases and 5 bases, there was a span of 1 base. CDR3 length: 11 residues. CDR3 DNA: TGTGCCAGCAGCTTAGCGGAGACCCAGTACTTC. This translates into CASSLAETQYF.

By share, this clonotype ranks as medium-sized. The CDR3 here is CASVRGSEETQYF. CDR3 bases: TGTGCCAGCGTCAGAGGTTCAGAGGAGACCCAGTACTTC. V usage is TRBV6-1 and J usage is TRBJ2-5; D gene unclear. This CDR3 spans 13 amino acids. CDR1 and CDR2 from the germline V gene are MNHNS and SASEGT. V was pared by 8 bases and J by 5 bases, with 15 bases between.

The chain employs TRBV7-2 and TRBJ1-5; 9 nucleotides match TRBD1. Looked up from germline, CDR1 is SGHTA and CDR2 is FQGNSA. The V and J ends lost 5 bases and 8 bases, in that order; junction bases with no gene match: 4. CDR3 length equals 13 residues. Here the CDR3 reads CASSPDRGEPQHF. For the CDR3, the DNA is TGTGCCAGCAGCCCGGACAGGGGCGAGCCCCAGCATTTT.

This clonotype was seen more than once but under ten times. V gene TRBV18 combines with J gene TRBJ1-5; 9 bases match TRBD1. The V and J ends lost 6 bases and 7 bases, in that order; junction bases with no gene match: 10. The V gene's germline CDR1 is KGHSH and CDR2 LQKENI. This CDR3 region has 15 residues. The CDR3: CASSPRQGGKQPQHF. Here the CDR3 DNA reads TGTGCCAGCTCGCCAAGACAGGGGGGAAAGCAGCCCCAGCATTTT.

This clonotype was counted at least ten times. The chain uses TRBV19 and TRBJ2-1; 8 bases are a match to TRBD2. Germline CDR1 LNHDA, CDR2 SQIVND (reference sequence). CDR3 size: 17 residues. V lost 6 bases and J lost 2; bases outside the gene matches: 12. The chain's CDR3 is CASRAVRGAGAYNEQFF. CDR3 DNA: TGTGCCAGTAGAGCCGTACGTGGAGCGGGAGCCTACAATGAGCAGTTCTTC.

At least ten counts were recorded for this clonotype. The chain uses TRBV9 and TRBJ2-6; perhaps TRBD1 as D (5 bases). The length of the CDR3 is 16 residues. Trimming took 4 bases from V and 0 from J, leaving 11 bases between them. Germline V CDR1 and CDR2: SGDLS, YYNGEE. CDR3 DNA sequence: TGTGCCAGCAGCCTAGGGGAAAGCTCTGGGGCCAACGTCCTGACTTTC. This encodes CASSLGESSGANVLTF.

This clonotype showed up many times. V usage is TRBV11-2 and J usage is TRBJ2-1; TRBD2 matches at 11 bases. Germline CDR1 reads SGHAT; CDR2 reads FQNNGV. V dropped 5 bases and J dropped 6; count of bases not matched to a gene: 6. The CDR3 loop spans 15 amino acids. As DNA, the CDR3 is TGTGCCAGCAGCCCCACTAGCGGGAGATTCAATGAGCAGTTCTTC. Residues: CASSPTSGRFNEQFF.